The 29 T cell receptor beta chains below come from one sample, sequenced in a study of cytomegalovirus exposure and HLA in healthy donors. Clones were read by immunoSEQ multiplex PCR, and TCRdb kept only the in-frame ones, dropping some. This table holds approximately 150,000 clones, approximately 88% found once. Input material: PBMCs. These receptors were obtained from a man in his thirties or forties in good health and CMV-seropositive.

The chain recombines TRBV6-1 with TRBJ1-1; tentative D call: TRBD1 (5 bases). V was cut by 9 bases and J by 3 bases, with 17 bases left in between. CDR1 is MNHNS, CDR2 SASEGT, per germline. The CDR3 extends over 14 amino acids. The CDR3 region has the DNA TGTGCCAGTGACCTACAACGACAGTACACTGAAGCTTTCTTT. Its protein is CASDLQRQYTEAFF.

The V and J genes are TRBV7-8 and TRBJ2-7, with 9 bases lining up with TRBD2. CDR3 size: 17 residues. CDR1 and CDR2 (germline): SGHVS, FQNEAQ. V lost 4 bases to trimming and J lost 7 bases; unmatched junction nucleotides: 17. The CDR3 protein is CASSSPETGTSLSEQYF. CDR3 DNA: TGTGCCAGCAGCTCCCCGGAGACCGGGACTAGCTTGTCTGAGCAGTACTTC.

This chain links TRBV28 with TRBJ2-3, with 9 positions matching TRBD1. The CDR3 runs to 15 residues. Germline assignment: CDR1 MDHEN and CDR2 SYDVKM. V shed 5 bases, J shed 3 bases, and the junction held 6 bases outside the gene matches. CDR3 amino acids: CASSPTGGWTDTQYF. For the CDR3, the DNA is TGTGCCAGCAGTCCCACAGGGGGCTGGACAGATACGCAGTATTTT.

CDR3 sequence reads: CASSYLGQEATEAFF. In DNA form, the CDR3 reads TGTGCCAGCAGTTACCTCGGACAGGAGGCCACTGAAGCTTTCTTT. This chain uses TRBV6-6 with TRBJ1-1; 7 positions match TRBD1. Germline V gene data show CDR1 as MNHNY and CDR2 as SVGAGI (reference sequence). The CDR3 has 15 amino acids. V gave up 2 bases and J gave up 4 bases; unmatched junction bases: 7.

V usage is TRBV5-4 and J usage is TRBJ2-7; D gene ambiguous. Germline V gives CDR1 SGHNT, CDR2 YYREEE (reference sequence). CDR3 size: 11 residues. V dropped 0 bases and J dropped 6 bases, with 4 bases sitting between them. The DNA of the CDR3 is TGTGCCAGCAGCTTGGAGCGCGAGCAGTACTTC. Protein product: CASSLEREQYF.

In DNA form, the CDR3 reads TGTGCTAGTGGTACAGGGGATTCACCCCTCCACTTT. It yields the protein CASGTGDSPLHF. The V call is TRBV12-5, the J call TRBJ1-6, with 7 nucleotides matching TRBD1. In germline, CDR1 is LGHNT, CDR2 FRNRAP. The length of the CDR3 is 12 residues. V lost 5 bases to trimming and J lost 8 bases; unmatched junction nucleotides: 0.

The rearrangement joins TRBV30 to TRBJ2-5; TRBD2 matches 8 bases. This CDR3 has 15 amino acids. Germline V gives CDR1 GTSNPN, CDR2 SVGIG (reference sequence). With 4 bases clipped from V and 4 bases from J, the junction kept 11 bases outside the gene matches. This chain's CDR3 is CAWTLIAGMGETQYF. DNA for the CDR3: TGTGCCTGGACTCTAATAGCGGGAATGGGAGAGACCCAGTACTTC.

The chain joins TRBV5-4 to TRBJ1-5; 11 bases fit TRBD1. V shed 0 bases and J 0 bases; nucleotides not matched to a gene: 5. The CDR3 totals 18 residues. Germline V lookup: CDR1 SGHNT, CDR2 YYREEE (reference sequence). CDR3 sequence: CASSLGTGGPYSNQPQHF. The CDR3 DNA is TGTGCCAGCAGCTTGGGGACAGGGGGCCCTTATAGCAATCAGCCCCAGCATTTT.

The chain uses TRBV7-9 and TRBJ1-1; 7 nucleotides match TRBD1. Germline trimming cut 5 bases from V and 10 bases from J; bases unmatched to any gene: 13. This CDR3 has 14 amino acids. Germline CDR1 reads SEHNR; CDR2 reads FQNEAQ (reference sequence). CDR3: CASSVGTDGGGAFF. The CDR3 bases are TGTGCCAGCAGCGTCGGGACAGACGGAGGGGGAGCTTTCTTT.

The genes are TRBV7-9 and TRBJ2-7; 9 nucleotides match TRBD1. The V gene end was trimmed by 1 base and the J gene end by 1 base; junction bases not matched to a gene: 5. The CDR3 is 16 residues long. Germline V gives CDR1 SEHNR, CDR2 FQNEAQ (reference sequence). CDR3 coding DNA: TGTGCCAGCAGCTTAGTTGTGACAGGGGGGTCCTACGAGCAGTACTTC. Its protein product is CASSLVVTGGSYEQYF.

The J gene is TRBJ2-1, the V gene TRBV19, with a weak D call TRBD2 (6 bases). Per the germline V gene, CDR1 is LNHDA and CDR2 is SQIVND (reference sequence). V was pared by 0 bases and J by 3 bases, with 15 bases between. CDR3 size: 17 residues. CDR3 nucleotides: TGTGCCAGTAGTATAGATCTATCGGGAGCGGACTACAATGAGCAGTTCTTC. This codes for CASSIDLSGADYNEQFF.

CDR3 protein: CASSLSGGRWANVLTF. CDR3 sequence (DNA): TGTGCCAGCAGTTTATCTGGGGGCCGGTGGGCCAACGTCCTGACTTTC. The chain employs TRBV27 and TRBJ2-6; tentative D call: TRBD1 (6 bases). The CDR3 extends over 16 amino acids. The germline V gene encodes CDR1 MNHEY and CDR2 SMNVEV (reference sequence). V was pared by 0 bases and J by 5 bases, with 11 bases between.

The V call is TRBV7-6, the J call TRBJ2-1; 7 bases map to TRBD2. Trimming at V came to 4 bases and at J to 8 bases, leaving 5 bases not matched to a gene. The CDR3 length is 13 residues. Germline lookup yields CDR1 SGHVS and CDR2 FNYEAQ. The DNA of the CDR3 is TGTGCCAGCAGCTGGAGACTAGCCGATGAGCAGTTCTTC. Translated, it gives CASSWRLADEQFF.

This rearrangement joins TRBV13 to TRBJ2-1; D is unresolved. CDR1 is PRHDT and CDR2 is FYEKMQ in the germline V gene (reference sequence). Trimming took 3 bases from V and 10 from J, leaving 7 bases between them. The CDR3 contains 11 residues. The CDR3 coding sequence is TGTGCCAGCAGCTTTAAACTGGAGCAGTTCTTC. Protein: CASSFKLEQFF.

The chain links TRBV28 to TRBJ1-2; D is possibly TRBD1 (5 bases). In germline, CDR1 is MDHEN, CDR2 SYDVKM. V lost 2 bases and J lost 7, with 17 bases in between. This CDR3 is built from 15 residues. The CDR3 is CASSLNPGGFGGYTF. In DNA form, the CDR3 reads TGTGCCAGCAGTTTAAACCCGGGGGGTTTCGGTGGCTACACCTTC.

This sequence joins TRBV29-1 and TRBJ1-2; 7 bases line up with TRBD1. Trimming cost V 7 bases and J 3 bases; bases outside gene matches: 8. The CDR3 contains 13 residues. Germline loops: CDR1 SQVTM, CDR2 ANQGSEA. The CDR3 sequence is CSGKMTGYYGYTF. The CDR3, as DNA: TGCAGCGGGAAGATGACAGGGTACTATGGCTACACCTTC.

The V gene is TRBV15, the J gene TRBJ2-2, with 7 bases matching TRBD1. V lost 5 bases to trimming and J lost 8 bases; unmatched junction nucleotides: 8. Germline-derived CDR1 and CDR2 are LNHNV and YYDKDF (reference sequence). This CDR3 comprises 14 residues. The CDR3 sequence: CATSQDRLSGELFF. The CDR3 DNA reads TGTGCCACCAGCCAGGACAGGCTTTCTGGGGAGCTGTTTTTT.

The count of this clone is one. This sequence joins TRBV27 and TRBJ2-1; D is uncertain. The germline gives CDR1 MNHEY, CDR2 SMNVEV (reference sequence). Trimming removed 7 bases at V and 5 bases at J, with 6 bases between. CDR3 size: 11 residues. The CDR3 here is CASILNNEQFF. CDR3 in DNA: TGTGCCAGCATCCTAAACAATGAGCAGTTCTTC.

The genes are TRBV28 and TRBJ1-2; D gene uncertain. Germline CDR1 reads MDHEN; CDR2 reads SYDVKM. Trimming took 1 base from V and 4 from J, leaving 4 bases between them. This CDR3 has 12 residues. CDR3 bases: TGTGCCAGCAGTTTATTGAGCTATGGCTACACCTTC. Translating it yields CASSLLSYGYTF.

This clone appeared a single time. The chain recombines TRBV18 with TRBJ2-3; D is perhaps TRBD1 (6 bases). The CDR3 has 15 residues. CDR1 KGHSH and CDR2 LQKENI come from the germline V gene. V was clipped by 3 bases and J by 1 base, with 11 bases between them. In DNA form, the CDR3 reads TGTGCCAGCTCACCCAGGGGAGTGGGCACAGATACGCAGTATTTT. Translation: CASSPRGVGTDTQYF. Complete variable domain (other parts from reference TRBV18 and TRBJ2-3): NAGVMQNPRHLVRRRGQEARLRCSPMKGHSHVYWYRQLPEEGLKFMVYLQKENIIDESGMPKERFSAEFPKEGPSILRIQQVVRGDSAAYFCASSPRGVGTDTQYFGPGTRLTVL.

This clone occurred once. The V and J genes are TRBV18 and TRBJ2-4; 10 positions match TRBD1. The CDR3 loop spans 14 amino acids. V lost 3 bases and J lost 8; bases outside the gene matches: 4. CDR1 and CDR2 (germline): KGHSH, LQKENI. The CDR3 DNA follows: TGTGCCAGCTCACCGGCCGGGACAGGGGACATTCAGTACTTC. This translates into CASSPAGTGDIQYF.

The chain combines TRBV9 with TRBJ2-1; D might be TRBD1 (6 bases). The V gene lost 4 bases and the J gene lost 8 bases, with 19 bases spanning the gap. The CDR3 loop spans 15 amino acids. Looked up from germline, CDR1 is SGDLS and CDR2 is YYNGEE. The CDR3 sequence: CASSPGVMELDEQFF. CDR3 nucleotide sequence: TGTGCCAGCAGCCCAGGGGTTATGGAACTTGATGAGCAGTTCTTC.

The V and J genes are TRBV4-3 and TRBJ2-5; 8 bases are a match to TRBD2. Germline V CDR1 and CDR2: LGHNA, YSLEER. The V and J ends lost 4 bases and 7 bases, in that order; junction bases with no gene match: 20. The CDR3 length is 18 residues. In nucleotides, the CDR3 is TGCGCCAGCAGCCTCCCCGGGGGGGGGCCAGCTTTATGGGGGACCCAGTACTTC. This encodes CASSLPGGGPALWGTQYF.

The chain links TRBV27 to TRBJ2-1; 12 nucleotides line up with TRBD2. The V gene end was trimmed by 8 bases and the J gene end by 4 bases; junction bases not matched to a gene: 6. Germline V gene lookup returns CDR1 MNHEY and CDR2 SMNVEV (reference sequence). This CDR3 spans 15 amino acids. CDR3 in amino acids: CASAAGLAGYNEQFF. The CDR3 DNA is TGTGCCAGCGCCGCGGGACTAGCGGGTTACAATGAGCAGTTCTTC.

The genes are TRBV6-5 and TRBJ1-2, with D perhaps TRBD1 (5 bases). There are 15 residues in the CDR3. Trimming shortened V by 4 bases and J by 2 bases, and 14 bases separated the two germline ends. CDR1 and CDR2 (germline): MNHEY, SVGAGI. CDR3 sequence: CASSSRGSGNYGYTF. The CDR3 bases are TGTGCCAGCAGTTCGCGGGGCAGCGGAAACTATGGCTACACCTTC.

The chain carries TRBV5-1 and TRBJ2-2; 10 bases match TRBD2. V gave up 4 bases and J gave up 7 bases; unmatched junction bases: 13. The V gene's germline CDR1 is SGHRS and CDR2 YFSETQ. The CDR3 length is 17 residues. The CDR3: CASSGAGLAGVVGELFF. As DNA, the CDR3 is TGCGCCAGCAGCGGCGCTGGGCTAGCGGGAGTTGTCGGGGAGCTGTTTTTT.

This clone was counted a single time. The chain employs TRBV25-1 and TRBJ2-3; tentatively, D is TRBD2 (6 bases). The CDR3 spans 15 residues. Germline V gene sequence: CDR1 MGHDK, CDR2 SYGVNS. V was clipped by 6 bases and J by 1 base, with 14 bases between them. The CDR3: CASRGRREGTDTQYF. CDR3 sequence (DNA): TGTGCCAGCAGGGGCAGGAGGGAAGGCACAGATACGCAGTATTTT.

This chain joins TRBV9 and TRBJ2-2; TRBD2 is a possible D gene (6 bases). The CDR3 spans 16 residues. Germline-derived CDR1 and CDR2 are SGDLS and YYNGEE. The V gene lost 0 bases and the J gene lost 0 bases, with 9 bases spanning the gap. CDR3 residues: CASSVEEGPNTGELFF. The CDR3 DNA follows: TGTGCCAGCAGCGTAGAGGAGGGGCCGAACACCGGGGAGCTGTTTTTT.

V usage is TRBV30 and J usage is TRBJ1-2; 8 nucleotides agree with TRBD1. This CDR3 region has 13 residues. The ends lost 3 bases at V and 5 bases at J; junction bases unmatched: 5. Germline-derived CDR1 and CDR2 are GTSNPN and SVGIG (reference sequence). CDR3 bases: TGTGCCTGGAGCCCGACAGGGGAATATGGCTACACCTTC. Translating it yields CAWSPTGEYGYTF.